The 8 T cell receptor beta chains in this list originate from one sample, sequenced in a study of blood T cells in healthy people across ages. Sample-barcoded 5' priming and a J-beta primer mix drove a second PCR of about 7 to 11 cycles. From the 5' RACE reads, TCRdb called clonotypes with MiXCR, one entry per CDR3 protein. The table has about a million distinct CDR3 sequences, more than 30% seen once. Material for sequencing was blood. These TCRs come from a man aged 18 to 30 in good health.

The V gene is TRBV4-2, the J gene TRBJ2-1; the D is unclear. The V end lost 3 bases, the J end lost 0 bases, and 15 bases lay between the germline ends. Germline CDR1 and CDR2: LGHNA and YNFKEQ. The CDR3 consists of 17 residues. The CDR3 is CASSQGWTASSYNEQFF. Here the CDR3 DNA reads TGTGCCAGCAGCCAGGGTTGGACGGCCAGCTCCTACAATGAGCAGTTCTTC.

This clonotype has only one observation. The chain links TRBV4-2 to TRBJ1-3, with D unclear. The CDR3 is made up of 12 amino acids. The V end was cut by 8 bases, the J end by 0 bases, with 5 bases between. The germline V gene has CDR1 LGHNA and CDR2 YNFKEQ. CDR3 bases: TGTGCCAGCCTCGACTCTGGAAACACCATATATTTT. It codes for CASLDSGNTIYF.

The rearrangement links TRBV7-2 to TRBJ2-3; D remains unclear. V dropped 1 base and J dropped 6 bases, with 8 bases sitting between them. CDR3 length: 13 residues. The germline V gene has CDR1 SGHTA and CDR2 FQGNSA. CDR3 amino acids: CASSLGGMDTQYF. The CDR3, as DNA: TGTGCCAGCAGCTTAGGAGGAATGGATACGCAGTATTTT.

A word on this clonotype: One end of the junction is discordant with germline, which a read error may explain. V and J are TRBV7-2 and TRBJ1-1; 7 bases match TRBD1. Germline V gene data show CDR1 as SGHTA and CDR2 as FQGNSA. The CDR3 is 15 residues long. The CDR3 bases are TGTGCCAGCAGCTTAGGGGGGACAGTGAAAACTGAAGCTTTCTTT. It encodes CASSLGGTVKTEAFF.

V usage is TRBV4-1 and J usage is TRBJ1-4; D perhaps matches TRBD1 (5 bases). CDR3 length: 16 residues. CDR1 MGHRA and CDR2 YSYEKL come from the germline V gene. V was cut by 6 bases and J by 3 bases, with 17 bases left in between. The CDR3 here is CASRQPLGGPNEKLFF. CDR3 nucleotide sequence: TGCGCCAGCAGACAACCATTGGGGGGTCCTAATGAAAAACTGTTTTTT.

The chain has TRBV20-1 and TRBJ2-1; perhaps TRBD2 as D (5 bases). V was trimmed by 4 bases and J by 2 bases, leaving 12 bases between them. CDR1 is DFQATT, CDR2 SNEGSKA, per germline (reference sequence). The CDR3 extends over 14 amino acids. This CDR3 reads CSATQHGAYNEQFF. CDR3 nucleotide sequence: TGCAGTGCTACCCAGCACGGGGCCTACAATGAGCAGTTCTTC.

This chain connects TRBV4-1 to TRBJ1-5; D unresolved. This CDR3 contains 16 residues. V lost 0 bases, J lost 0 bases, and 9 bases lay in between. The V gene's germline CDR1 is MGHRA and CDR2 YSYEKL. CDR3 in amino acids: CASSQDERYSNQPQHF. CDR3 bases: TGCGCCAGCAGCCAAGATGAGAGGTATAGCAATCAGCCCCAGCATTTT.

The V call is TRBV14, the J call TRBJ1-2; TRBD1 is a possible D gene (6 bases). CDR1 is SGHDN and CDR2 is FVKESK in the germline V gene. CDR3 length: 13 residues. Trimming stripped 4 bases from V and 4 bases from J, with 10 bases between. The CDR3 loop reads CASSLLGAYGYTF. CDR3 sequence (DNA): TGTGCCAGCAGCCTCCTGGGGGCCTATGGCTACACCTTC.